These T cell receptor beta chains were read from a single sample in a study of blood T cell repertoires in COVID-19. Some clones are missing from TCRdb's copy, which holds only in-frame ones; the method was immunoSEQ multiplex PCR. The sample holds over 60,000 clones, 90% seen once. The sequencing input was peripheral blood. The receptors here all came from a man aged 45-60 years with acute or convalescent COVID-19. Each CDR3 is given with its conserved first and last residue. D genes are given only for firm matches. Not every row has a clone size; where given, it reads once, few, many or a size class.

abundance	d_gene	j_gene	v_gene	CDR3aa	CDR3nt
once	.	TRBJ1-5	TRBV2	CASSEGRLNQPQHF	TGTGCCAGCAGTGAAGGGAGGTTAAATCAGCCCCAGCATTTT
.	TRBD2	TRBJ2-3	TRBV5-4	CASSPPGAGGDTQYF	TGTGCCAGCAGCCCGCCGGGGGCGGGAGGGGATACGCAGTATTTT
.	TRBD2	TRBJ2-2	TRBV11-2	CASSLRTSGRAYFTGELFF	TGTGCCAGCAGCTTAAGGACTAGCGGGAGGGCCTATTTTACCGGGGAGCTGTTTTTT
.	.	TRBJ2-3	TRBV12-5	CASGLGTAALSGTDTQYF	TGTGCTAGTGGTTTGGGGACTGCCGCTCTATCTGGCACAGATACGCAGTATTTT
.	TRBD1	TRBJ2-7	TRBV11-2	CASSLDRDGSYEQYF	TGTGCCAGCAGCCTCGACAGGGACGGCTCCTACGAGCAGTACTTC
.	.	TRBJ1-4	TRBV21-1	CASSKGDREDNEKLFF	TGTGCCAGCAGCAAGGGGGACAGGGAGGATAATGAAAAACTGTTTTTT
.	TRBD2	TRBJ2-3	TRBV6-1	CASSEDPGGGYTQYF	TGTGCCAGCAGTGAAGATCCGGGGGGTGGGTATACGCAGTATTTT
.	.	TRBJ2-1	TRBV3-1/TRBV3-2	CASSQVSGLNEQFF	TGTGCCAGCAGCCAAGTATCCGGTCTCAATGAGCAGTTCTTC
.	TRBD2	TRBJ2-3	TRBV3-1/TRBV3-2	CASSQRGRAGGTDTQYF	TGTGCCAGCAGCCAAAGAGGGAGGGCCGGTGGCACAGATACGCAGTATTTT
.	TRBD1	TRBJ1-1	TRBV5-1	CASSPGTATPEAFF	TGCGCCAGCAGCCCCGGGACAGCAACTCCGGAAGCTTTCTTT
.	TRBD1	TRBJ1-6	TRBV4-1	CASSQEQGARALHF	TGCGCCAGCAGCCAAGAACAGGGGGCTAGGGCCCTCCACTTT
.	TRBD2	TRBJ2-2	TRBV9	CASSFSGSNTGELFF	TGTGCCAGCAGCTTTAGCGGGAGCAACACCGGGGAGCTGTTTTTT
once	TRBD1	TRBJ2-3	TRBV7-9	CASSRPGTATDTQYF	TGTGCCAGCAGCCGCCCGGGGACAGCGACAGATACGCAGTATTTT
once	TRBD1	TRBJ2-1	TRBV6-6	CASSSYRDRRYNEQFF	TGTGCCAGCAGTTCATACCGGGACAGGAGATACAATGAGCAGTTCTTC
.	.	TRBJ2-7	TRBV9	CASSVSITSYEQYF	TGTGCCAGCAGCGTGAGCATTACCTCCTACGAGCAGTACTTC
.	.	TRBJ2-7	TRBV7-9	CASSLAGRAYEQYF	TGTGCCAGCAGCTTAGCTGGGAGAGCGTACGAGCAGTACTTC
.	TRBD2	TRBJ2-1	TRBV18	CASSVGLADYNEQFF	TGTGCCAGCTCAGTCGGACTAGCGGATTACAATGAGCAGTTCTTC
.	.	TRBJ2-7	TRBV4-1	CASSQGLAGMGEQYF	TGCGCCAGCAGCCAAGGGTTGGCAGGAATGGGCGAGCAGTACTTC
.	TRBD2	TRBJ2-1	TRBV19	CASSKPPTSGRSYNEQFF	TGTGCCAGTAGTAAACCCCCGACTAGCGGGAGGTCCTACAATGAGCAGTTCTTC
once	TRBD1	TRBJ2-1	TRBV6-4	CASSALTGQGYNEQFF	TGTGCCAGCAGTGCCCTAACGGGACAGGGATACAATGAGCAGTTCTTC
once	TRBD1	TRBJ1-1	TRBV25-1	CASSEGQGVRTEAFF	TGTGCCAGCAGTGAGGGACAGGGGGTACGTACTGAAGCTTTCTTT
.	TRBD1	TRBJ2-7	TRBV2	CASNAGQDYEQYF	TGTGCCAGCAACGCCGGACAGGACTACGAGCAGTACTTC
few	.	TRBJ2-7	TRBV6-2/TRBV6-3	CASSGSGSYEQYF	TGTGCCAGCAGTGGGAGCGGGTCCTACGAGCAGTACTTC
.	TRBD2	TRBJ2-1	TRBV18	CASSPPTIAGIEQFF	TGTGCCAGCTCACCACCCACCATAGCGGGAATTGAGCAGTTCTTC
.	TRBD1	TRBJ1-1	TRBV7-9	CASSPQGARGAFF	TGTGCCAGCAGTCCCCAGGGGGCGAGGGGAGCTTTCTTT
.	TRBD1	TRBJ2-3	TRBV19	CASSTPGTVDTQYF	TGTGCCAGTAGTACCCCCGGGACAGTTGATACGCAGTATTTT
.	.	TRBJ1-2	TRBV19	CASSDTNYGYTF	TGTGCCAGTAGTGACACCAACTATGGCTACACCTTC
.	TRBD2	TRBJ2-5	TRBV4-1	CASSPLAGMGRKTQYF	TGCGCCAGCAGCCCTCTAGCGGGAATGGGGCGGAAGACCCAGTACTTC
.	.	TRBJ2-4	TRBV15	CATSRDVTAAKNIQYF	TGTGCCACCAGCAGAGATGTAACAGCAGCCAAAAACATTCAGTACTTC
.	TRBD1	TRBJ1-5	TRBV19	CASSMGQGDQPQHF	TGTGCCAGTAGTATGGGACAGGGGGATCAGCCCCAGCATTTT
many	TRBD1	TRBJ1-3	TRBV23-1	CASGGGRSPSGNTIYF	TGCGCCAGCGGAGGGGGCAGGTCCCCCTCTGGAAACACCATATATTTT
.	TRBD2	TRBJ2-1	TRBV14	CASSLGLAVLNEQFF	TGTGCCAGCAGCCTCGGACTAGCGGTTCTAAATGAGCAGTTCTTC
.	.	TRBJ1-2	TRBV27	CASKAGGRGYTF	TGTGCCAGCAAGGCTGGGGGCAGGGGCTACACCTTC
.	.	TRBJ1-6	TRBV7-9	CASKPAGSINSPLHF	TGTGCCAGCAAGCCCGCAGGGTCGATTAATTCACCCCTCCACTTT
.	.	TRBJ2-1	TRBV5-5	CASSPDLSSYNEQFF	TGTGCCAGCAGCCCGGACTTGAGCTCCTACAATGAGCAGTTCTTC
.	TRBD2	TRBJ2-1	TRBV19	CATKEIAGISYNEQFF	TGTGCCACCAAAGAGATAGCGGGAATAAGCTACAATGAGCAGTTCTTC
.	.	TRBJ2-5	TRBV12-3/TRBV12-4	CASSLFSYETQYF	TGTGCCAGCAGTTTATTCAGTTACGAGACCCAGTACTTC
.	.	TRBJ2-2	TRBV7-6	CASSLRNYPNTGELFF	TGTGCCAGCAGCTTGAGAAACTATCCGAACACCGGGGAGCTGTTTTTT
.	.	TRBJ1-1	TRBV28	CASRQLDRLNTEAFF	TGTGCCAGCAGACAGCTAGACAGATTGAACACTGAAGCTTTCTTT
.	.	TRBJ2-3	TRBV7-2	CASSSLGDTQYF	TGTGCCAGCAGCTCCCTAGGTGATACGCAGTATTTT
.	.	TRBJ1-1	TRBV7-9	CASSLGGWGTEAFF	TGTGCCAGCAGCTTAGGGGGCTGGGGCACTGAAGCTTTCTTT
.	TRBD2	TRBJ2-7	TRBV6-2/TRBV6-3	CASSVAGGTYEQYF	TGTGCCAGCAGTGTCGCGGGAGGGACCTACGAGCAGTACTTC
.	.	TRBJ2-2	TRBV11-3	CASSSQRAGPGELFF	TGTGCCAGCAGCTCACAGCGGGCTGGGCCCGGGGAGCTGTTTTTT
.	TRBD1	TRBJ2-4	TRBV7-9	CASSAGQGDGSKNIQYF	TGTGCCAGCAGCGCGGGACAGGGGGATGGTAGCAAAAACATTCAGTACTTC
once	TRBD1	TRBJ1-1	TRBV5-1	CASSFTGGSNTEAFF	TGCGCCAGCAGCTTTACAGGGGGGTCGAACACTGAAGCTTTCTTT
.	.	TRBJ2-7	TRBV9	CASSEGGKNEQYF	TGTGCCAGCAGCGAGGGAGGTAAGAACGAGCAGTACTTC
.	TRBD2	TRBJ2-3	TRBV27	CASSLGRLAGGLSTDTQYF	TGTGCCAGCAGTTTAGGGAGACTAGCGGGAGGGCTTAGCACAGATACGCAGTATTTT
.	TRBD1	TRBJ1-3	TRBV3-1/TRBV3-2	CASSSGTGGNTIYF	TGTGCCAGCAGTTCCGGGACAGGGGGCAACACCATATATTTT
.	.	TRBJ1-1	TRBV6-5	CASSSPSGLNTEAFF	TGTGCCAGCAGTTCCCCTTCGGGACTAAACACTGAAGCTTTCTTT
.	.	TRBJ2-3	TRBV2	CASSQRWFGSDTQYF	TGTGCCAGCAGCCAAAGATGGTTCGGGTCTGATACGCAGTATTTT
.	TRBD1	TRBJ2-5	TRBV25-1	CASSDPGQGGGETQYF	TGTGCCAGCAGTGATCCCGGACAGGGAGGAGGAGAGACCCAGTACTTC
.	.	TRBJ2-2	TRBV19	CASSSGAKHTGELFF	TGTGCCAGTAGTTCAGGGGCCAAACACACCGGGGAGCTGTTTTTT
once	TRBD1	TRBJ2-7	TRBV7-2	CASSHLRTGSYEQYF	TGTGCCAGCAGCCACCTACGGACAGGCTCCTACGAGCAGTACTTC
.	.	TRBJ1-3	TRBV7-8	CASSRTGVSGNTIYF	TGTGCCAGCAGCAGAACAGGAGTCTCTGGAAACACCATATATTTT
.	.	TRBJ1-4	TRBV6-4	CASSLEGTGVVEKLFF	TGTGCCAGCAGTCTTGAAGGGACGGGGGTGGTTGAAAAACTGTTTTTT
.	TRBD2	TRBJ2-1	TRBV15	CATSAGLANNEQFF	TGTGCCACCAGCGCGGGACTAGCAAACAATGAGCAGTTCTTC